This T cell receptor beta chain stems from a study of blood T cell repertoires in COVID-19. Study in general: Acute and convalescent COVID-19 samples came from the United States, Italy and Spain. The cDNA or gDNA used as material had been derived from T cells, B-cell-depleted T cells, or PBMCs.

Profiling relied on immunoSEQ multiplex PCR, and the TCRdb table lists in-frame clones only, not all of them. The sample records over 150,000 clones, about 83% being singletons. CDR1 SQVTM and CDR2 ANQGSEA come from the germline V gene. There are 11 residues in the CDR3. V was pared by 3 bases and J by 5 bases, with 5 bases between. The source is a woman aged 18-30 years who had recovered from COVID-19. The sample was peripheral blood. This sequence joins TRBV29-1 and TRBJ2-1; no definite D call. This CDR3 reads CSVDQNNEQFF. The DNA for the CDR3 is TGCAGCGTTGATCAGAACAATGAGCAGTTCTTC.